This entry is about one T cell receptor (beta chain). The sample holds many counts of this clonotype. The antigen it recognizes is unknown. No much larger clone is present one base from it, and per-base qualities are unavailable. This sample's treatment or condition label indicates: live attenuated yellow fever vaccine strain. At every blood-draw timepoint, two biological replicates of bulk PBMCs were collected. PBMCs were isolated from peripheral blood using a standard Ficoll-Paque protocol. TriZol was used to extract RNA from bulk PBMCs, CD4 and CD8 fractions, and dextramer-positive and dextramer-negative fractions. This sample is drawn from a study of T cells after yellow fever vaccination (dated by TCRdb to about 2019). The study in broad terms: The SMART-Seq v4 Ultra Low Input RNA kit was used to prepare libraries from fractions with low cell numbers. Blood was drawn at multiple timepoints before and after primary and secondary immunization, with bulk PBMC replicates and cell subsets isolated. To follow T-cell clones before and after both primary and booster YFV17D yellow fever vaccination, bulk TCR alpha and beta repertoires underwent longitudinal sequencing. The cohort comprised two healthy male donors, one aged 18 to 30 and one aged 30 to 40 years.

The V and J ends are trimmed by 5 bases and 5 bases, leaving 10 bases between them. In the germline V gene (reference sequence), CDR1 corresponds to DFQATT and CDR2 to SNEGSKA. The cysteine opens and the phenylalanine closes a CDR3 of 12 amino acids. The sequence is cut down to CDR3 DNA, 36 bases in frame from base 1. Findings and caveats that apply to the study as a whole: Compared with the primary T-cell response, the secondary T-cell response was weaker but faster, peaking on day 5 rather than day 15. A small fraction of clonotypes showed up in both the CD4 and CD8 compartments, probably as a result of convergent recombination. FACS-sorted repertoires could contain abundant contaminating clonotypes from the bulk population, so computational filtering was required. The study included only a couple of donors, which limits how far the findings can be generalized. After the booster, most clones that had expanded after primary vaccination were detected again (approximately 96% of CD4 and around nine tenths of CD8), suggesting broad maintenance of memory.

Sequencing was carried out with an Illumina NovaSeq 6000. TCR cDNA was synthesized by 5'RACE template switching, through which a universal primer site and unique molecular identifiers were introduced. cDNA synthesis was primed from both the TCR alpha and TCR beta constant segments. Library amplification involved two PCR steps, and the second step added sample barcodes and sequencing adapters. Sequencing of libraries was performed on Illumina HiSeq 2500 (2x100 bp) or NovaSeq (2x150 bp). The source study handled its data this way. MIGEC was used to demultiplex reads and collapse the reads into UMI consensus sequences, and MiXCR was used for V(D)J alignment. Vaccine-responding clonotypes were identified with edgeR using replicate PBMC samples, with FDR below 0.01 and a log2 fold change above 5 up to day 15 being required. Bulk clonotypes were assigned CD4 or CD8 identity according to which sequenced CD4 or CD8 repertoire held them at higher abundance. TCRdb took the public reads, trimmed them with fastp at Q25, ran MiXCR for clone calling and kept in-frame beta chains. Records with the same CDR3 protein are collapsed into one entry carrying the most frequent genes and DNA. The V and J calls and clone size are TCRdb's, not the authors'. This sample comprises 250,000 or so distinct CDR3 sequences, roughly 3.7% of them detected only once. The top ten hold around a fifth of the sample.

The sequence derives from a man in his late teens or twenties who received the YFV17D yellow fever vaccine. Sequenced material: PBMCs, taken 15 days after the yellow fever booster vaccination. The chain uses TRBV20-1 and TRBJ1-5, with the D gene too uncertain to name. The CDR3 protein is CSAGQRDQPQHF. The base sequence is TGCAGTGCTGGTCAACGCGATCAGCCCCAGCATTTT.